Included here is one T cell receptor (beta chain) sequence, with context. The CDR3 is 15 amino acids. In germline, CDR1 is MGHRA, CDR2 YSYEKL. With 2 bases removed from V and 0 bases from J, the gap between germline ends came to 10 bases. Data came from immunoSEQ multiplex PCR; TCRdb stores just in-frame clones and leaves some out. The table lists about 97,000 clones, around 87% of them singletons. The source of the sample is a study of blood T cell repertoires in COVID-19. Sequencing used peripheral blood. This receptor was taken from a human donor in a cohort sampled during active COVID-19. This chain connects TRBV4-1 to TRBJ1-1, with TRBD1 as a possible D gene (6 bases). The CDR3 DNA is TGCGCCAGCAGCCAATTACAGGGTATGAACACTGAAGCTTTCTTT. It encodes CASSQLQGMNTEAFF.